Below are 30 T cell receptor beta chains sequenced from a single sample in a study of control samples from healthy donors and cancer patients. Produced via immunoSEQ multiplex PCR; TCRdb's table is partial and in-frame only. The repertoire holds over 75,000 clones, around 92% seen once, with about a sixth in the top ten. The sample taken for sequencing was blood. These receptor sequences come from a man aged 25-45 years in good health.

The CDR3 coding sequence is TGTGCCAGCAGCCTCCAGGCCGGGGCCGCCTACGAGCAGTACTTC. Translating gives CASSLQAGAAYEQYF. This chain uses TRBV7-3 with TRBJ2-7; the D gene could be TRBD1 or TRBD2 (5 bases each). V was pared by 5 bases and J by 2 bases, with 16 bases between. The germline gives CDR1 SGHTA, CDR2 FQGTGA. CDR3 length: 15 residues.

As DNA, the CDR3 is TGTGCCTGGAGTAACCGGGGAGAGCAGTTCTTC. This codes for CAWSNRGEQFF. The gene calls are TRBV30 and TRBJ2-1; tentatively, D is TRBD2 (5 bases). V lost 2 bases to trimming and J lost 10 bases, with 9 bases between them. The germline gives CDR1 GTSNPN, CDR2 SVGIG (reference sequence). The CDR3 covers 11 residues.

Note on this clone: The junction departs from the called germline gene at one end, perhaps through a read error. This chain uses TRBV7-7 with TRBJ2-1; D is unresolved. The CDR3 has 13 residues. Per germline, CDR1 SSHAT and CDR2 FNYEAQ (reference sequence). The CDR3 spells CASSLDSYNEQFF. The CDR3 nucleotides read TGTGCTAGCAGCTTAGACTCCTACAATGAGCAGTTCTTC.

The chain has TRBV7-4 and TRBJ2-1; D gene unclear. The length of the CDR3 is 15 residues. Germline values: CDR1 SGHVT, CDR2 SQSDAQ. Trimming cost V 2 bases and J 4 bases, with 12 bases left between them. Here the CDR3 DNA reads TGTGCCAGCAGCTTATCGTTGGTCGGGTACAATGAGCAGTTCTTC. Protein sequence: CASSLSLVGYNEQFF.

The genes are TRBV6-5 and TRBJ1-5, with D hard to call. CDR3 length: 15 residues. CDR1 and CDR2 from the germline V gene are MNHEY and SVGAGI. The ends were cut back, 4 bases at V and 2 bases at J, with 12 bases in the middle. CDR3 bases: TGTGCCAGCAGTTTAGGCCTGAGCGGCAATCAGCCCCAGCATTTT. Amino acids: CASSLGLSGNQPQHF.

V and J are TRBV19 and TRBJ1-1; 7 bases align to TRBD1. CDR1 and CDR2 (germline): LNHDA, SQIVND (reference sequence). V shed 2 bases, J shed 0 bases, and the junction held 3 bases outside the gene matches. The CDR3 extends over 15 amino acids. CDR3 bases: TGTGCCAGTAGTATAAACAGGGGTATGAACACTGAAGCTTTCTTT. Protein product: CASSINRGMNTEAFF. Drawing the rest from reference TRBV19 and TRBJ1-1, the complete variable domain is DGGITQSPKYLFRKEGQNVTLSCEQNLNHDAMYWYRQDPGQGLRLIYYSQIVNDFQKGDIAEGYSVSREKKESFPLTVTSAQKNPTAFYLCASSINRGMNTEAFFGQGTRLTVV.

The chain has TRBV2 and TRBJ2-1, with TRBD1 identical over 10 bases. Germline CDR1 and CDR2: SNHLY and FYNNEI. Trimming removed 6 bases from V and 4 bases from J; junction bases left unmatched: 9. The CDR3 length is 16 residues. The CDR3 DNA reads TGTGCCAGCAGGGAGAGACAGGGGGCGGTATACAATGAGCAGTTCTTC. Protein product: CASRERQGAVYNEQFF.

This clone was seen a handful of times. CDR3 residues: CASRTLGVEDSPLHF. DNA for the CDR3: TGTGCCAGTAGAACCCTGGGGGTCGAGGATTCACCCCTCCACTTT. The chain recombines TRBV19 with TRBJ1-6; the D gene is possibly TRBD1 (5 bases). The CDR3 runs to 15 residues. The V and J ends lost 6 bases and 8 bases respectively, with 17 bases between them. Looked up from germline, CDR1 is LNHDA and CDR2 is SQIVND (reference sequence). Drawing the rest from reference TRBV19 and TRBJ1-6, the complete variable domain is DGGITQSPKYLFRKEGQNVTLSCEQNLNHDAMYWYRQDPGQGLRLIYYSQIVNDFQKGDIAEGYSVSREKKESFPLTVTSAQKNPTAFYLCASRTLGVEDSPLHFGNGTRLTVT.

The V gene is TRBV19, the J gene TRBJ1-4; 7 bases match TRBD1. V shed 10 bases and J 0 bases; nucleotides not matched to a gene: 11. Germline V gene lookup returns CDR1 LNHDA and CDR2 SQIVND (reference sequence). This CDR3 is built from 16 residues. CDR3 coding DNA: TGTGCCACCCAAGGGGGCCGTGGTGCAACTAATGAAAAACTGTTTTTT. Translating gives CATQGGRGATNEKLFF.

This clone was found once. The chain links TRBV1 to TRBJ2-1; TRBD2, the table's D call, was not compared with the DNA. TRBV1 is noted as a pseudogene. This CDR3 contains 16 residues. The CDR3 bases are TGCACCAGCAGCCGATCTCTAGCGGACTCCTACAATGAGCAGTTCTTC. This translates into CTSSRSLADSYNEQFF.

The chain combines TRBV11-2 with TRBJ1-1; a weak D match, TRBD1 (5 bases). This CDR3 is built from 14 residues. V was shortened by 5 bases and J by 2 bases, with 12 bases between the two germline ends. Germline V lookup: CDR1 SGHAT, CDR2 FQNNGV. The CDR3: CASSKRQTNTEAFF. The CDR3 bases are TGTGCCAGCAGCAAGAGACAGACAAACACTGAAGCTTTCTTT.

The J gene is TRBJ2-7, the V gene TRBV27, with D unresolved. V lost 7 bases and J 0 bases, leaving 4 bases between the germline ends. CDR3 length: 11 residues. Looked up from germline, CDR1 is MNHEY and CDR2 is SMNVEV (reference sequence). The CDR3 nucleotides are TGTGCCAGCAAGGGCTCCTACGAGCAGTACTTC. It codes for CASKGSYEQYF.

V usage is TRBV6-2 or TRBV6-3 and J usage is TRBJ2-3; D gene unclear. This CDR3 has 14 residues. Germline V gene data show CDR1 as MNHEY and CDR2 as SVGEGT. Trimming stripped 0 bases from V and 0 bases from J, with 4 bases between. The CDR3 loop reads CASSYSSSTDTQYF. As DNA, the CDR3 is TGTGCCAGCAGTTACTCGTCTAGCACAGATACGCAGTATTTT.

This chain uses TRBV10-1 with TRBJ2-1; D is perhaps TRBD2 (6 bases). Per the germline V gene, CDR1 is WNHNN and CDR2 is SYGVQD (reference sequence). The CDR3 consists of 15 residues. With 2 bases removed from V and 7 bases from J, the gap between germline ends came to 15 bases. The DNA of the CDR3 is TGCGCCAGCAGTGAGCATGGGGACTTGGGGAATGAGCAGTTCTTC. The encoded protein is CASSEHGDLGNEQFF.

The chain uses TRBV5-4 and TRBJ1-1, with D hard to call. The CDR3 has 16 amino acids. CDR1 is SGHNT and CDR2 is YYREEE in the germline V gene (reference sequence). V dropped 5 bases and J dropped 6 bases, with 23 bases sitting between them. CDR3 sequence reads: CASRDWLRGLDAEAFF. The CDR3, as DNA: TGTGCCAGCAGGGACTGGTTGCGCGGTTTGGACGCTGAAGCTTTCTTT.

The chain uses TRBV5-1 and TRBJ2-7; D is uncertain. Germline V lookup: CDR1 SGHRS, CDR2 YFSETQ. There are 13 residues in the CDR3. Deletions cut 0 bases from V and 9 bases from J, with 13 bases between. The CDR3 sequence: CASSLEGRLGQYF. The CDR3 DNA is TGCGCCAGCAGCTTGGAAGGCCGCCTAGGGCAGTACTTC.

The J gene is TRBJ2-7, the V gene TRBV7-2; D is possibly TRBD1 or TRBD2 (7 bases each). CDR1 and CDR2 from the germline V gene are SGHTA and FQGNSA. V gave up 5 bases and J gave up 0 bases, with 17 bases separating them. The CDR3 contains 16 residues. The CDR3 here is CASSPQGGGLSYEQYF. The DNA for the CDR3 is TGTGCCAGCAGCCCCCAGGGGGGGGGCCTCTCCTACGAGCAGTACTTC.

V and J are TRBV2 and TRBJ1-6; D is undetermined. Germline V gene data show CDR1 as SNHLY and CDR2 as FYNNEI. The length of the CDR3 is 14 residues. V was cut by 11 bases and J by 7 bases, with 18 bases left in between. CDR3 in DNA: TGTGCCGGACGGGGAGGAGTGGGCAATTCACCCCTCCACTTT. Translation gives CAGRGGVGNSPLHF. The full variable domain, rest sourced from reference TRBV2 and TRBJ1-6, is EPEVTQTPSHQVTQMGQEVILRCVPISNHLYFYWYRQILGQKVEFLVSFYNNEISEKSEIFDDQFSVERPDGSNFTLKIRSTKLEDSAMYFCAGRGGVGNSPLHFGNGTRLTVT.

The chain uses TRBV15 and TRBJ2-6, with D hard to call. The CDR3 has 16 residues. Trimming removed 0 bases at V and 0 bases at J, with 6 bases between. Germline-derived CDR1 and CDR2 are LNHNV and YYDKDF (reference sequence). CDR3 DNA: TGTGCCACCAGCAGAGATCAACCCTCTGGGGCCAACGTCCTGACTTTC. It encodes CATSRDQPSGANVLTF.

This clone was observed a single time. The chain recombines TRBV19 with TRBJ1-2; a possible D gene is TRBD1 (6 bases). V was trimmed by 4 bases and J by 3 bases, leaving 12 bases between them. The CDR3 extends over 14 amino acids. Germline CDR1 reads LNHDA; CDR2 reads SQIVND (reference sequence). The CDR3 DNA sequence: TGTGCCAGTAGTACCACAGGGTCTGACTATGGCTACACCTTC. Residues: CASSTTGSDYGYTF.

The gene calls are TRBV15 and TRBJ2-7; 8 bases line up with TRBD2. The V gene's germline CDR1 is LNHNV and CDR2 YYDKDF (reference sequence). V lost 5 bases, J lost 5 bases, and 11 bases stayed unmatched. The CDR3 has 15 amino acids. CDR3 DNA sequence: TGTGCCACCAGCTTCGGGACTAGTCACGTGGACGAGCAGTACTTC. This sequence encodes CATSFGTSHVDEQYF.

CDR3: CASSFVTNNSPLHF. The CDR3 DNA follows: TGTGCCAGCAGTTTTGTTACAAATAATTCACCCCTCCACTTT. This chain joins TRBV28 and TRBJ1-6; no clear D gene. V was trimmed by 3 bases and J by 5 bases, leaving 8 bases between them. Germline CDR1 reads MDHEN; CDR2 reads SYDVKM. The CDR3 length is 14 residues.

In this sample, this clone turned up once. J is TRBJ1-2 and V is TRBV27, with 7 bases that match TRBD1. Trimming took 4 bases from V and 4 from J; bases not matched to a gene: 12. There are 16 residues in the CDR3. CDR1 and CDR2 (germline): MNHEY, SMNVEV (reference sequence). DNA for the CDR3: TGTGCCAGCAGTTCGAACGCCAGGGGGTTTAGCTATGGCTACACCTTC. Translated, it gives CASSSNARGFSYGYTF.

The rearrangement joins TRBV5-6 to TRBJ1-5, with D uncertain. Trimming removed 0 bases at V and 7 bases at J, with 8 bases between. The CDR3 covers 13 residues. CDR1 and CDR2 from the germline V gene are SGHDT and YYEEEE. In DNA, the CDR3 is TGTGCCAGCAGCTTGGTCGGGAGCCAGCCCCAGCATTTT. Protein: CASSLVGSQPQHF.

The chain carries TRBV29-1 and TRBJ1-1, with TRBD1 as a possible D gene (6 bases). The CDR3 length is 12 residues. V was clipped by 8 bases and J by 4 bases, with 14 bases between them. CDR1 and CDR2 (germline): SQVTM, ANQGSEA. This CDR3 is CSTITGTTEAFF. CDR3 sequence (DNA): TGCAGCACCATAACAGGGACCACTGAAGCTTTCTTT.

This clone was seen just once. J is TRBJ2-2 and V is TRBV19, with a weak D call TRBD1 (6 bases). The ends were cut back, 3 bases at V and 0 bases at J, with 14 bases in the middle. The CDR3 is 17 residues long. Germline assignment: CDR1 LNHDA and CDR2 SQIVND (reference sequence). Here the CDR3 reads CASSIWGPPSNTGELFF. CDR3 bases: TGTGCCAGTAGTATTTGGGGGCCCCCTTCGAACACCGGGGAGCTGTTTTTT.

This clone was counted once. The J gene is TRBJ2-4, the V gene TRBV7-2, with TRBD2 identical over 7 bases. Germline V lookup: CDR1 SGHTA, CDR2 FQGNSA. The CDR3 spans 19 residues. J lost 0 bases, V lost 2 bases, and 13 bases had no gene match. This chain's CDR3 is CASSLQPGEGPLAKNIQYF. CDR3 in DNA: TGTGCCAGCAGCTTACAGCCGGGGGAGGGCCCTCTAGCCAAAAACATTCAGTACTTC.

This clone occurred a few times. The V call is TRBV5-1, the J call TRBJ1-2; weak D call: TRBD1 (6 bases). The germline gives CDR1 SGHRS, CDR2 YFSETQ. The V end was cut by 0 bases, the J end by 2 bases, with 17 bases between. The length of the CDR3 is 17 residues. CDR3 in DNA: TGCGCCAGCAGCTTGGGAGGAGGGCCAGGGACAAACTATGGCTACACCTTC. It specifies CASSLGGGPGTNYGYTF. Variable domain in full (rest from reference TRBV5-1 and TRBJ1-2): KAGVTQTPRYLIKTRGQQVTLSCSPISGHRSVSWYQQTPGQGLQFLFEYFSETQRNKGNFPGRFSGRQFSNSRSEMNVSTLELGDSALYLCASSLGGGPGTNYGYTFGSGTRLTVV.

On this clone: At the DNA level, this CDR3 is encoded by other sequences in the same sample as well. The J gene is TRBJ1-1, the V gene TRBV5-1; possibly TRBD1 for D (6 bases). The CDR3 consists of 15 residues. The V and J ends lost 0 bases and 4 bases respectively, with 13 bases between them. The germline gives CDR1 SGHRS, CDR2 YFSETQ. The CDR3 is CASSLAEGGGTEAFF. The CDR3 DNA sequence: TGCGCCAGCAGCTTGGCCGAGGGGGGGGGCACTGAAGCTTTCTTT.

The chain combines TRBV10-3 with TRBJ2-7; TRBD1 is a possible D gene (5 bases). CDR1 is ENHRY, CDR2 SYGVKD, per germline. The V end lost 3 bases, the J end lost 4 bases, and 10 bases lay between the germline ends. The CDR3 covers 13 residues. In DNA form, the CDR3 reads TGTGCCATCAGTGATCCTTACAGGTACGAGCAGTACTTC. Protein: CAISDPYRYEQYF.